These T cell receptor beta chains were read from a single sample in a study of OX40 agonist ivuxolimab in advanced cancers. Sequencing was performed with immunoSEQ multiplex PCR; in TCRdb, only in-frame clones are kept and a portion is missing. The table records about 3,000 clones, roughly 79% of them present only once. The source material was CD4+ or CD8+ T cells sorted from blood, sampled in a trial of the OX40 agonist ivuxolimab. Every receptor here comes from an adult with an advanced solid tumor such as melanoma, head and neck, liver or kidney cancer. CDR3s include the opening cysteine and the closing phenylalanine or tryptophan. D genes are given only for firm matches. The size entry is marked missing in some rows and otherwise reads once, few, many or a size class.

clone_size j_call d_call v_call cdr3_aa cdr3_nt
few TRBJ2-3 TRBD2 TRBV4-1 CASSQEGLAGTDTQYF TGCGCCAGCAGCCAAGAAGGTCTAGCGGGAACAGATACGCAGTATTTT
- TRBJ1-4 - TRBV13 CASSLAVSRATNEKLFF TGTGCCAGCAGCCTAGCGGTGAGCCGGGCAACTAATGAAAAACTGTTTTTT
- TRBJ2-1 - TRBV27 CASSFRDNPYNEQFF TGTGCCAGCAGTTTCCGGGACAATCCCTACAATGAGCAGTTCTTC
- TRBJ2-7 TRBD2 TRBV18 CASSPGLADYEQYF TGTGCCAGCTCACCCGGGCTAGCGGACTACGAGCAGTACTTC
large TRBJ2-1 - TRBV27 CASRGNEQFF TGTGCCAGCCGGGGGAATGAGCAGTTCTTC
- TRBJ1-1 TRBD1 TRBV14 CASSARTGGASTEAFF TGTGCCAGCAGCGCCAGGACAGGGGGCGCGAGCACTGAAGCTTTCTTT
- TRBJ2-7 TRBD2 TRBV5-4 CASSPGRGAGYEQYF TGTGCCAGCAGCCCCGGGAGGGGGGCAGGGTACGAGCAGTACTTC
- TRBJ2-7 TRBD2 TRBV11-2 CASSPLAGGPYEQYF TGTGCCAGCAGCCCCTTAGCGGGAGGGCCATACGAGCAGTACTTC
- TRBJ2-2 TRBD2 TRBV27 CASSNLAGGYTGELFF TGTGCCAGCAGTAACCTGGCGGGAGGGTACACCGGGGAGCTGTTTTTT
- TRBJ2-3 - TRBV25-1 CASGSQGYTQYF TGTGCCTCCGGGAGCCAGGGATATACGCAGTATTTT
- TRBJ1-3 TRBD1 TRBV10-1 CASSSSRGQVGNTIYF TGCGCCAGCAGCTCTTCCAGGGGGCAAGTTGGAAACACCATATATTTT
once TRBJ1-1 - TRBV19 CASSIGMNTEAFF TGTGCCAGTAGTATAGGGATGAACACTGAAGCTTTCTTT
few TRBJ1-1 - TRBV19 CASSSGVGNTEAFF TGTGCCAGTAGTTCCGGGGTGGGGAACACTGAAGCTTTCTTT
few TRBJ2-7 - TRBV6-5 CASRSGLYEQYF TGTGCCAGCAGGTCTGGACTCTACGAGCAGTACTTC
- TRBJ1-4 TRBD1 TRBV7-8 CASSSGQGAYPTNEKLFF TGTGCCAGCAGCTCCGGACAGGGGGCGTATCCAACTAATGAAAAACTGTTTTTT
- TRBJ2-7 - TRBV5-8 CASSLRSHTYEQYF TGTGCCAGCAGCTTAAGGAGCCATACCTACGAGCAGTACTTC
- TRBJ2-1 - TRBV29-1 CSVGGVSYNEQFF TGCAGCGTTGGGGGGGTTTCCTACAATGAGCAGTTCTTC
once TRBJ2-7 - TRBV7-9 CASSLAGPYEQYF TGTGCCAGCAGCTTAGCCGGTCCCTACGAGCAGTACTTC
- TRBJ2-7 - TRBV4-2 CASSQEPAYEQYF TGTGCCAGCAGCCAAGAACCCGCCTACGAGCAGTACTTC
- TRBJ2-1 - TRBV4-3 CASSQELLGRAGDNEQFF TGCGCCAGCAGCCAAGAACTTCTTGGGAGAGCAGGAGACAATGAGCAGTTCTTC
- TRBJ2-7 - TRBV2 CASIPGQSYEQYF TGTGCCAGCATCCCCGGACAGTCCTACGAGCAGTACTTC
few TRBJ2-1 - TRBV6-1 CASSEKTYSLDEQFF TGTGCCAGCAGTGAAAAAACGTACTCCCTCGATGAGCAGTTCTTC
- TRBJ2-3 TRBD1 TRBV7-9 CASSSEPTGFTDTQYF TGTGCCAGCAGCTCCGAACCGACAGGGTTCACAGATACGCAGTATTTT
- TRBJ2-2 - TRBV4-1 CASSQELAPQGGELFF TGCGCCAGCAGCCAAGAATTAGCCCCTCAGGGCGGGGAGCTGTTTTTT
- TRBJ2-7 - TRBV29-1 CSVFGLSYEQYF TGCAGCGTTTTCGGACTGTCCTACGAGCAGTACTTC